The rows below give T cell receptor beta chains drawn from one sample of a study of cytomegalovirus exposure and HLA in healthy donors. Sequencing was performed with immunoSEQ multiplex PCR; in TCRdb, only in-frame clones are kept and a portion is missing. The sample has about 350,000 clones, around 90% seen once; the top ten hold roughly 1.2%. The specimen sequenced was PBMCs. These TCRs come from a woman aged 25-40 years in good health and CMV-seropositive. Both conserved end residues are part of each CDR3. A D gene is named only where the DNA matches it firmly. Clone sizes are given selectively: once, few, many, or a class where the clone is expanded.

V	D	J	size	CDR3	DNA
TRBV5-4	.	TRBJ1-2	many	CASSRDSYGYTF	TGTGCCAGCAGCCGTGACTCCTATGGCTACACCTTC
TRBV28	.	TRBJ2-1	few	CASSSQRARYNEQFF	TGTGCCAGCAGTTCTCAGCGGGCGCGATACAATGAGCAGTTCTTC
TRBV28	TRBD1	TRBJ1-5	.	CASSLSGRGGNQPQHF	TGTGCCAGCAGTTTAAGCGGCAGGGGGGGCAATCAGCCCCAGCATTTT
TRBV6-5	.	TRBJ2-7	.	CASSYEGDEQYF	TGTGCCAGCAGTTACGAGGGTGACGAGCAGTACTTC
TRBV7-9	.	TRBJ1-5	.	CASSPVGNSNQPQHF	TGTGCCAGCAGCCCCGTGGGGAATAGCAATCAGCCCCAGCATTTT
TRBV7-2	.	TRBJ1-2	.	CASSLAFSRYNVAFYGYTF	TGTGCCAGCAGCTTAGCATTTTCGCGCTATAATGTGGCCTTCTATGGCTACACCTTC
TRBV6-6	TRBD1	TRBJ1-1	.	CASSTRDRPAFF	TGTGCCAGCAGTACCCGGGACAGACCAGCTTTCTTT
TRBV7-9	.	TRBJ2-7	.	CASSLGEAGFYEQYF	TGTGCCAGCAGCTTAGGAGAGGCGGGGTTCTACGAGCAGTACTTC
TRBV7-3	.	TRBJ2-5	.	CASSLTAGSRETQYF	TGTGCCAGCAGCTTAACGGCAGGGTCGCGAGAGACCCAGTACTTC
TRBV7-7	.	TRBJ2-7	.	CASSPGHSSYEQYF	TGTGCCAGCAGCCCGGGACACAGCTCCTACGAGCAGTACTTC
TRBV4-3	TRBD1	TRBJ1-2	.	CASSQTGGGGGYTF	TGCGCCAGCAGCCAAACAGGGGGAGGTGGTGGCTACACCTTC
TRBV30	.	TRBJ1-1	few	CAWRRVRGMNTEAFF	TGTGCCTGGAGGAGGGTTAGGGGAATGAACACTGAAGCTTTCTTT
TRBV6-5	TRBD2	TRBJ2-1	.	CASTPSGTNEQFF	TGTGCCAGCACGCCTAGCGGAACCAATGAGCAGTTCTTC
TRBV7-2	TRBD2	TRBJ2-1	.	CASSLTTSGNNEQFF	TGTGCCAGCAGCCTAACGACTAGCGGGAACAATGAGCAGTTCTTC
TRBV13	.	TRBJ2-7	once	CASSQDSISYEQYF	TGTGCCAGCAGCCAAGACTCGATCTCCTACGAGCAGTACTTC
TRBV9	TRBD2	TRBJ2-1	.	CASSTPRKGRQREDTYNEQFF	TGTGCCAGCAGCACCCCCCGGAAAGGTAGGCAGCGGGAGGACACCTACAATGAGCAGTTCTTC
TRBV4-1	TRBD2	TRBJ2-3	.	CASSQLGLAGGPADTQYF	TGCGCCAGCAGCCAACTCGGACTAGCGGGGGGGCCCGCAGATACGCAGTATTTT
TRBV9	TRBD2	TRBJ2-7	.	CASSVEAGTSGSREQYF	TGTGCCAGCAGCGTAGAAGCGGGGACTAGCGGGAGTCGCGAGCAGTACTTC
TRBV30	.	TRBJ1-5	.	CAWSEARGQPQHF	TGTGCCTGGAGTGAAGCTCGGGGTCAGCCCCAGCATTTT
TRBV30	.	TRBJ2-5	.	CAWSGGGGETQYF	TGTGCCTGGAGTGGGGGAGGGGGAGAGACCCAGTACTTC
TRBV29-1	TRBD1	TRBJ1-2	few	CSVTRGNYGYTF	TGCAGCGTGACCAGGGGGAACTATGGCTACACCTTC
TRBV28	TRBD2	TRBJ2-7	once	CASRAPSGGRYEQYF	TGTGCCAGCAGAGCCCCTAGCGGGGGGAGGTACGAGCAGTACTTC
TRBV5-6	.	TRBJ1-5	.	CASSLEGMGNQPQHF	TGTGCCAGCAGCTTGGAGGGTATGGGCAATCAGCCCCAGCATTTT
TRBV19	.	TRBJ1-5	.	CASSPDGDPNQPQHF	TGTGCCAGTAGTCCGGACGGGGACCCCAATCAGCCCCAGCATTTT
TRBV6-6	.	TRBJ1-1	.	CASSYRGATEAFF	TGTGCCAGCAGTTACAGAGGGGCCACTGAAGCTTTCTTT
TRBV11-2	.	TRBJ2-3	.	CASSKVVLSTDTQYF	TGTGCCAGCAGCAAAGTCGTGCTTAGCACAGATACGCAGTATTTT
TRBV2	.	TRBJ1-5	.	CASSVGERLNQPQHF	TGTGCCAGCAGTGTCGGCGAGAGGCTCAATCAGCCCCAGCATTTT
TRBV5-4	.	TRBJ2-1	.	CASSLFSGRYNEQFF	TGCGCCAGCTCGTTATTTAGCGGAAGATACAATGAGCAGTTCTTC
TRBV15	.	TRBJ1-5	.	CATSSSGRSNQPQHF	TGTGCCACCAGCTCCAGTGGCCGGAGCAATCAGCCCCAGCATTTT
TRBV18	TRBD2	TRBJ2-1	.	CASSPPKIATSGLNEQFF	TGTGCCAGCTCACCACCAAAGATCGCGACTAGCGGCCTCAATGAGCAGTTCTTC
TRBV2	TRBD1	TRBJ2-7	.	CASSVTGGSYEQYF	TGTGCCAGCAGTGTGACAGGGGGCTCCTACGAGCAGTACTTC
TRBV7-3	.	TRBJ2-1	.	CASSSGGLPNEQFF	TGTGCCAGCAGCTCCGGGGGACTGCCCAATGAGCAGTTCTTC
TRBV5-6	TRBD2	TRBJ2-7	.	CASSWSGRLYEQYF	TGTGCCAGCAGCTGGAGCGGGAGGCTCTACGAGCAGTACTTC
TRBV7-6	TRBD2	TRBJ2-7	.	CASSLRLAGAYEQYF	TGTGCCAGCAGCTTAAGACTAGCGGGGGCATACGAGCAGTACTTC
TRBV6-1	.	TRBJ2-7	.	CASSERTGHYEQYF	TGTGCCAGCAGTGAAAGGACGGGGCACTACGAGCAGTACTTC
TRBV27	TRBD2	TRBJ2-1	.	CASRGLAGETYNEQFF	TGTGCCAGCAGGGGACTAGCGGGAGAAACCTACAATGAGCAGTTCTTC
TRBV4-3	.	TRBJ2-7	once	CASSQASSSYEQYF	TGCGCCAGCAGCCAAGCCTCTAGCTCCTACGAGCAGTACTTC
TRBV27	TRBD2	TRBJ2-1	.	CASSLAGGHYSNEQFF	TGTGCCAGCAGTTTAGCGGGGGGGCATTATAGTAATGAGCAGTTCTTC
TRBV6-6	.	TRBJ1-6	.	CASSYRQDQNSPLHF	TGTGCCAGCAGTTACCGGCAGGACCAGAATTCACCCCTCCACTTT
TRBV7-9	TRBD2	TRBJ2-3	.	CASSLASASGSRDTQYF	TGTGCCAGCAGCTTAGCGTCGGCTAGCGGGAGCCGGGATACGCAGTATTTT
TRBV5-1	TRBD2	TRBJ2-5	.	CASSATSGGRETQYF	TGCGCCAGCAGCGCTACTAGCGGGGGAAGGGAGACCCAGTACTTC
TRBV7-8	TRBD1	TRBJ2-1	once	CASSLAQQGAMIYNEQFF	TGTGCCAGCAGCTTAGCACAACAGGGGGCGATGATATACAATGAGCAGTTCTTC
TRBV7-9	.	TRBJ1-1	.	CASSLGGDANTEAFF	TGTGCCAGCAGCTTAGGTGGAGACGCGAACACTGAAGCTTTCTTT
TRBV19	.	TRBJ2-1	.	CASSMGGGPYNEQFF	TGTGCCAGTAGTATGGGGGGAGGCCCATACAATGAGCAGTTCTTC
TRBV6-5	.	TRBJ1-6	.	CASRTGNYNSPLHF	TGTGCCAGCAGAACCGGGAATTATAATTCACCCCTCCACTTT
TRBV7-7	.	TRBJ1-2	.	CASSLVQGRMGGYTF	TGTGCCAGCAGCTTAGTACAGGGAAGGATGGGAGGCTACACCTTC
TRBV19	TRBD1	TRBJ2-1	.	CASNKGQGGDQFF	TGTGCCAGTAATAAGGGACAGGGCGGGGATCAGTTCTTC
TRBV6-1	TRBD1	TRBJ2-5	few	CATGQGLETQYF	TGTGCCACGGGACAGGGGTTGGAGACCCAGTACTTC
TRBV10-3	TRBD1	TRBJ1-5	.	CAIRDDRGSNQPQHF	TGTGCCATCAGGGATGACAGGGGCAGCAATCAGCCCCAGCATTTT
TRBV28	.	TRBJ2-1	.	CASSSDGGRGFF	TGTGCCAGCAGTTCCGACGGGGGACGTGGGTTCTTC
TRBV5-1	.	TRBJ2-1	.	CASWTGGGYNEQFF	TGCGCCAGTTGGACTGGTGGGGGCTACAATGAGCAGTTCTTC
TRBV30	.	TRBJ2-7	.	CAWRGIYYEQYF	TGTGCCTGGAGGGGGATCTACTACGAGCAGTACTTC